This TCR beta chain was documented in a study of CDR3 diversity in severe acne. This CDR3 contains 19 residues. From germline, CDR1 is MNHEY and CDR2 SVGAGI. The ends lost 1 base at V and 0 bases at J; junction bases unmatched: 9. TCRdb re-derived calls from the PCR reads in MiXCR, one entry per CDR3 protein. The sample has under 95,000 distinct CDR3 sequences, about 50% seen once; the top ten hold around a tenth. This TCR derives from a male donor in good health, serving as a control. Sequenced material: blood. This chain joins TRBV6-5 and TRBJ1-6; 7 bases are a match to TRBD1. The CDR3 bases are TGTGCCAGCAGTTACTACTCTGAGGGGGCGAGCTCCTATAATTCACCCCTCCACTTT. It codes for CASSYYSEGASSYNSPLHF.